The 31 T cell receptor beta chains presented below share a single source sample, sequenced in a study of blood T cell repertoires in COVID-19. Generated by immunoSEQ multiplex PCR, the TCRdb table keeps only in-frame clones and is missing some. The table shows some 220,000 clones, with around 84% occurring only once. Sequenced: peripheral blood. These receptor sequences come from an elderly woman with active or convalescent COVID-19.

The rearrangement links TRBV30 to TRBJ2-1; possibly TRBD2 for D (5 bases). V was pared by 0 bases and J by 4 bases, with 16 bases between. Germline assignment: CDR1 GTSNPN and CDR2 SVGIG (reference sequence). The CDR3 covers 16 residues. The CDR3 protein is CAWSVLGSPGYNEQFF. CDR3 sequence (DNA): TGTGCCTGGAGTGTACTGGGGAGTCCGGGGTACAATGAGCAGTTCTTC.

The V gene is TRBV9, the J gene TRBJ2-3; D is possibly TRBD2 (7 bases). This CDR3 has 16 amino acids. Trimming left V 3 bases short and J 5 bases short, with 19 bases between. Germline V gene sequence: CDR1 SGDLS, CDR2 YYNGEE. Here the CDR3 reads CASSAMSGGAGDTQYF. DNA for the CDR3: TGTGCCAGCAGCGCAATGAGTGGGGGGGCCGGAGATACGCAGTATTTT.

This clone has only one observation. The chain uses TRBV29-1 and TRBJ2-7; D may be TRBD1 (7 bases). Germline assignment: CDR1 SQVTM and CDR2 ANQGSEA. Between the trimmed V and J ends, which lost 4 bases and 5 bases, there was a span of 12 bases. This CDR3 is 12 amino acids long. CDR3 region: CSVGQGGNEQYF. The CDR3 DNA sequence: TGCAGCGTTGGACAGGGCGGGAACGAGCAGTACTTC.

The V call is TRBV5-1, the J call TRBJ1-3, with a possible D match to TRBD1 (5 bases). In germline, CDR1 is SGHRS, CDR2 YFSETQ. The length of the CDR3 is 14 residues. V lost 0 bases and J lost 4, with 8 bases in between. The CDR3 sequence: CASSLVGQGNTIYF. The CDR3 DNA reads TGCGCCAGCAGCTTGGTCGGACAAGGAAACACCATATATTTT.

V gene TRBV11-3 combines with J gene TRBJ2-3; tentatively, D is TRBD2 (6 bases). Germline loops: CDR1 SGHNT, CDR2 YENEEA. V lost 3 bases to trimming and J lost 2 bases, with 9 bases between them. The CDR3 is made up of 14 amino acids. This CDR3 is CASSLGGTTDTQYF. The CDR3 nucleotides are TGTGCCAGCAGCTTGGGCGGGACCACAGATACGCAGTATTTT. Complete variable domain (other parts from reference TRBV11-3 and TRBJ2-3): EAGVVQSPRYKIIEKKQPVAFWCNPISGHNTLYWYLQNLGQGPELLIRYENEEAVDDSQLPKDRFSAERLKGVDSTLKIQPAELGDSAVYLCASSLGGTTDTQYFGPGTRLTVL.

The chain has TRBV5-1 and TRBJ2-7; 12 bases align to TRBD2. Germline CDR1 reads SGHRS; CDR2 reads YFSETQ. Unmatched junction bases numbered 10, after V lost 2 bases and J lost 7 bases. The CDR3 contains 16 residues. The DNA of the CDR3 is TGCGCCAGCAGCTTCACGGCTAGCGGGGGGGCGGGAGAGCAGTACTTC. It encodes CASSFTASGGAGEQYF.

V and J are TRBV3-1 (or the pseudogene TRBV3-2) and TRBJ2-1; D unclear. Germline assignment: CDR1 LGHDT and CDR2 YNNKEL (reference sequence). The CDR3 is 16 residues long. The V gene lost 0 bases and the J gene lost 0 bases, with 9 bases spanning the gap. The CDR3 DNA is TGTGCCAGCAGCCAAGAGCGTGGTATCTCCTACAATGAGCAGTTCTTC. This sequence encodes CASSQERGISYNEQFF.

V gene TRBV6-5 combines with J gene TRBJ2-7; a possible D gene is TRBD2 (5 bases). The CDR3 runs to 15 residues. The germline CDR1 and CDR2 sequences are MNHEY and SVGAGI. V gave up 2 bases and J gave up 3 bases, with 14 bases separating them. CDR3 in DNA: TGTGCCAGCAGTTACCTGAGATCGGCGGGCTACGAGCAGTACTTC. Translation gives CASSYLRSAGYEQYF.

This clone was seen a single time. This chain joins TRBV25-1 and TRBJ2-2, with 8 bases aligning to TRBD1. J gave up 13 bases and V 6 bases, and 4 bases lay outside the gene matches. Germline CDR1 and CDR2: MGHDK and SYGVNS. The CDR3 runs to 11 residues. In DNA form, the CDR3 reads TGTGCCAGCAGCAGGGGGCGCGCGCTGTTTTTT. This sequence encodes CASSRGRALFF.

The chain has TRBV20-1 and TRBJ1-2, with D perhaps matching TRBD1 (6 bases). Germline assignment: CDR1 DFQATT and CDR2 SNEGSKA (reference sequence). V lost 6 bases and J lost 8, with 13 bases in between. The CDR3 runs to 11 residues. As DNA, the CDR3 is TGCAGTGCAGATAGGGGGGGAGGCTACACCTTC. It is translated as CSADRGGGYTF.

This clone was seen a handful of times. The V call is TRBV5-1, the J call TRBJ2-7, with TRBD1 as a possible D gene (6 bases). Germline V CDR1 and CDR2: SGHRS, YFSETQ. This CDR3 region has 13 residues. Trimming removed 10 bases from V and 5 bases from J, with 19 bases in between. The CDR3 sequence is CAPRGTINDEQYF. The CDR3, as DNA: TGCGCCCCCAGGGGCACAATAAACGACGAGCAGTACTTC.

The CDR3 DNA follows: TGTGCCACCACCTTGAGCGGGAGGAGCTCCTACGAGCAGTACTTC. It yields the protein CATTLSGRSSYEQYF. V and J are TRBV24-1 and TRBJ2-7; 9 bases fit TRBD2. Trimming cost V 8 bases and J 0 bases; bases outside gene matches: 7. Germline V gene sequence: CDR1 KGHDR, CDR2 SFDVKD. CDR3 size: 15 residues.

The chain combines TRBV7-3 with TRBJ2-4, with 7 bases aligning to TRBD1. With 4 bases clipped from V and 0 bases from J, the junction kept 18 bases outside the gene matches. CDR1 SGHTA and CDR2 FQGTGA come from the germline V gene. This CDR3 contains 20 residues. The CDR3 reads CASSSRPGTAVLGAKNIQYF. CDR3 bases: TGTGCCAGCAGCTCAAGACCCGGGACAGCAGTCCTTGGAGCCAAAAACATTCAGTACTTC.

This chain joins TRBV14 and TRBJ2-7; 8 bases align to TRBD1. Germline V CDR1 and CDR2: SGHDN, FVKESK. The CDR3 spans 18 residues. J lost 5 bases, V lost 2 bases, and 17 bases had no gene match. The CDR3 loop reads CASSQRYQGAVPLHEQYF. The CDR3 DNA reads TGTGCCAGCAGCCAACGTTATCAGGGGGCTGTACCACTTCACGAGCAGTACTTC.

The V call is TRBV7-9, the J call TRBJ2-5; 13 bases map to TRBD2. This CDR3 has 15 residues. The V and J ends lost 5 bases and 2 bases, in that order; junction bases with no gene match: 2. CDR1 and CDR2 (germline): SEHNR, FQNEAQ (reference sequence). The CDR3 coding sequence is TGTGCCAGCAGCAAACTAGCGGGAGGGCAAGAGACCCAGTACTTC. Its protein product is CASSKLAGGQETQYF.

V and J are TRBV5-6 and TRBJ2-5; 7 nucleotides align to TRBD1. V lost 6 bases and J lost 3; bases outside the gene matches: 14. There are 16 residues in the CDR3. The germline gives CDR1 SGHDT, CDR2 YYEEEE. In DNA, the CDR3 is TGTGCCAGCACCCAAGGGGGACAGCCGGGCAAAGAGACCCAGTACTTC. Amino acids: CASTQGGQPGKETQYF.

The chain combines TRBV10-2 with TRBJ2-3; D gene ambiguous. The CDR3 spans 11 residues. CDR1 WSHSY and CDR2 SAAADI come from the germline V gene. V gave up 8 bases and J gave up 5 bases, with 8 bases separating them. The CDR3 loop is CASARLDTQYF. DNA of the CDR3: TGCGCCAGCGCGAGGTTAGATACGCAGTATTTT.

In its sample, this clone was seen once. V is TRBV27 and J is TRBJ2-1; D is possibly TRBD2 (5 bases). Germline lookup yields CDR1 MNHEY and CDR2 SMNVEV (reference sequence). V was clipped by 1 base and J by 3 bases, with 16 bases between them. The CDR3 is made up of 17 amino acids. CDR3 residues: CASSLLTGKGYYNEQFF. The CDR3, as DNA: TGTGCCAGCAGTTTATTGACGGGAAAGGGATACTACAATGAGCAGTTCTTC.

The chain links TRBV5-8 to TRBJ1-4; tentative D call: TRBD1 (5 bases). Germline CDR1 and CDR2: SGHTS and YDEGEE. Trimming removed 4 bases from V and 6 bases from J, with 13 bases in between. This CDR3 comprises 14 residues. As DNA, the CDR3 is TGTGCCAGCAGCCCCGCCCGCAGGGATGAAAAACTGTTTTTT. Protein: CASSPARRDEKLFF. Full variable domain (remainder filled in from reference TRBV5-8 and TRBJ1-4): EAGVTQSPTHLIKTRGQQATLRCSPISGHTSVYWYQQALGLGLQFLLWYDEGEERNRGNFPPRFSGRQFPNYSSELNVNALELEDSALYLCASSPARRDEKLFFGSGTQLSVL.

The chain employs TRBV5-1 and TRBJ1-1; a possible D gene is TRBD1 (5 bases). This CDR3 comprises 16 residues. Trimming pared 1 base from V and 3 bases from J, leaving 16 bases between. Per the germline V gene, CDR1 is SGHRS and CDR2 is YFSETQ. The CDR3 coding sequence is TGCGCCAGCAGCTTGTGGGGCAGGGCGGGGGACACTGAAGCTTTCTTT. Its protein is CASSLWGRAGDTEAFF. The full variable domain, in which reference TRBV5-1 and TRBJ1-1 provide the parts outside the CDR3, is KAGVTQTPRYLIKTRGQQVTLSCSPISGHRSVSWYQQTPGQGLQFLFEYFSETQRNKGNFPGRFSGRQFSNSRSEMNVSTLELGDSALYLCASSLWGRAGDTEAFFGQGTRLTVV.

CDR3 loop: CASSLGTGGYYGYTF. In DNA form, the CDR3 reads TGTGCCAGCAGCTTAGGGACAGGGGGCTACTATGGCTACACCTTC. The chain recombines TRBV7-9 with TRBJ1-2, with 11 bases identical to TRBD1. The junction had 1 base not matched to a gene; V was cut back by 1 base and J by 3 bases. The CDR3 is made up of 15 amino acids. Germline V gene sequence: CDR1 SEHNR, CDR2 FQNEAQ (reference sequence).

For the CDR3, the DNA is TGTGCCAGCTCACCCGACTGGCCCTACGAGCAGTACTTC. This gives the protein CASSPDWPYEQYF. This chain links TRBV18 with TRBJ2-7, with D uncertain. The ends were cut back, 3 bases at V and 2 bases at J, with 8 bases in the middle. CDR1 is KGHSH, CDR2 LQKENI, per germline. This CDR3 region has 13 residues. Full variable domain (missing parts from reference TRBV18 and TRBJ2-7): NAGVMQNPRHLVRRRGQEARLRCSPMKGHSHVYWYRQLPEEGLKFMVYLQKENIIDESGMPKERFSAEFPKEGPSILRIQQVVRGDSAAYFCASSPDWPYEQYFGPGTRLTVT.

This rearrangement joins TRBV10-3 to TRBJ2-1; TRBD2 matches 8 bases. Germline V gene data show CDR1 as ENHRY and CDR2 as SYGVKD. This CDR3 is built from 17 residues. Trimming at V came to 6 bases and at J to 0 bases, leaving 10 bases not matched to a gene. The CDR3 protein is CAIRRAGGPSSYNEQFF. For the CDR3, the DNA is TGTGCCATCAGGAGGGCGGGGGGACCTAGCTCCTACAATGAGCAGTTCTTC.

The gene calls are TRBV6-5 and TRBJ1-1; D is unresolved. This CDR3 comprises 13 residues. The V gene's germline CDR1 is MNHEY and CDR2 SVGAGI. Trimming shortened V by 6 bases and J by 1 base, and 9 bases separated the two germline ends. The CDR3 DNA sequence: TGTGCCAGCAGCCGCGCCAAGAACACTGAAGCTTTCTTT. Translated, it gives CASSRAKNTEAFF.

The chain links TRBV5-1 to TRBJ2-5; D perhaps matches TRBD2 (5 bases). V was trimmed by 3 bases and J by 1 base, leaving 7 bases between them. The V gene's germline CDR1 is SGHRS and CDR2 YFSETQ. The CDR3 runs 13 residues. DNA of the CDR3: TGCGCCAGCAGCTGGACTCCCCAAGAGACCCAGTACTTC. It encodes CASSWTPQETQYF.

The chain links TRBV11-2 to TRBJ2-5, with TRBD1 matching over 10 bases. After removal of 1 base from V and 1 base from J, the junction contained 3 bases not matched to a gene. CDR1 SGHAT and CDR2 FQNNGV come from the germline V gene. The CDR3 covers 16 residues. DNA of the CDR3: TGTGCCAGCAGCTTAGGACAGGGGGCGTTCCAAGAGACCCAGTACTTC. Protein: CASSLGQGAFQETQYF.

The V and J genes are TRBV7-2 and TRBJ2-1; 12 nucleotides align to TRBD2. This CDR3 is 15 amino acids long. The germline V gene has CDR1 SGHTA and CDR2 FQGNSA. The V segment lost 5 bases and the J segment 3 bases; nucleotides outside the gene matches: 2. CDR3 sequence (DNA): TGTGCCAGCAGCCAACTAGCGGGGGGCTACAATGAGCAGTTCTTC. Its translation: CASSQLAGGYNEQFF.

The chain combines TRBV7-2 with TRBJ2-6; possible D gene TRBD2, 5 bases. CDR3 length: 15 amino acids. V lost 5 bases and J lost 4, with 12 bases in between. The germline gives CDR1 SGHTA, CDR2 FQGNSA. The CDR3 loop is CASSGGEGGANVLTF. For the CDR3, the DNA is TGTGCCAGCAGCGGAGGAGAGGGCGGGGCCAACGTCCTGACTTTC.

V gene TRBV6-6 combines with J gene TRBJ2-5; 15 positions agree with TRBD2. V lost 6 bases, J lost 4 bases, and 6 bases stayed unmatched. The germline CDR1 and CDR2 sequences are MNHNY and SVGAGI (reference sequence). The CDR3 totals 16 residues. The CDR3 DNA follows: TGTGCCAGCAGCCGGACTAGCGGGGGGGCAGGAGAGACCCAGTACTTC. Its translation: CASSRTSGGAGETQYF.

The chain has TRBV7-3 and TRBJ1-2; D remains ambiguous. The germline gives CDR1 SGHTA, CDR2 FQGTGA. V lost 5 bases and J 2 bases, leaving 18 bases between the germline ends. The CDR3 is 16 residues long. CDR3 bases: TGTGCCAGCAGCCGGCCGGGTCCGGGGTTCAACTATGGCTACACCTTC. Translated: CASSRPGPGFNYGYTF.

This chain connects TRBV25-1 to TRBJ2-1, with 7 nucleotides matching TRBD2. CDR1 MGHDK and CDR2 SYGVNS come from the germline V gene. J lost 1 base, V lost 7 bases, and 4 bases had no gene match. The CDR3 runs 14 residues. CDR3 in DNA: TGTGCCAGCACCTGGGGGGGGTCCTACAATGAGCAGTTCTTC. Translating it yields CASTWGGSYNEQFF.